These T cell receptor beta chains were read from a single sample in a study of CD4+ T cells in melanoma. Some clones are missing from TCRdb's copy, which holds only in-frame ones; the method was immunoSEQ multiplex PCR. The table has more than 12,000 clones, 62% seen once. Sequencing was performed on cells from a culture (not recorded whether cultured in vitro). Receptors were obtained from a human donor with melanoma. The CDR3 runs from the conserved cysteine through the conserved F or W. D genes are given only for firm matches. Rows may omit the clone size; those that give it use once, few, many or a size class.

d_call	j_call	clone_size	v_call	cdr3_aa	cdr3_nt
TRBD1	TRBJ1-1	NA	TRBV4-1	CASSRQGPPFSTEAFF	TGCGCCAGCAGCCGACAGGGACCCCCCTTTAGTACTGAAGCTTTCTTT
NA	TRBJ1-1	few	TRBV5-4	CASSLDIFRNTEAFF	TGTGCCAGCAGCTTGGATATTTTTCGGAACACTGAAGCTTTCTTT
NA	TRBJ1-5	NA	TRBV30	CAWSVGRGTSSNQPQHF	TGTGCCTGGAGTGTTGGTAGGGGGACAAGCAGCAATCAGCCCCAGCATTTT
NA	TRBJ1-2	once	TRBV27	CASGPGQPIYGYTF	TGTGCCAGCGGACCCGGACAGCCAATCTATGGCTACACCTTC
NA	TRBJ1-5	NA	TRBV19	CASKLQGTRNSNQPQHF	TGTGCCAGTAAGTTGCAGGGAACTCGGAATAGCAATCAGCCCCAGCATTTT
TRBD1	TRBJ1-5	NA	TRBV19	CASSIAPDRVNQPQHF	TGTGCCAGTAGTATAGCCCCGGACAGGGTCAATCAGCCCCAGCATTTT
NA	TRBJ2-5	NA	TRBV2	CASSERAASIGTQYF	TGTGCCAGCAGTGAACGTGCCGCATCTATAGGGACCCAGTACTTC
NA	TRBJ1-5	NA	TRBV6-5	CASRPQGSGNQPQHF	TGTGCCAGCAGACCCCAGGGGAGTGGAAATCAGCCCCAGCATTTT
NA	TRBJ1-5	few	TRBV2	CASSGEGQPQHF	TGTGCCAGCAGCGGGGAGGGCCAGCCCCAGCATTTT
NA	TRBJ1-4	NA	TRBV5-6	CASSGYRAEKLFF	TGTGCCAGCAGCGGTTACAGGGCTGAAAAACTGTTTTTT
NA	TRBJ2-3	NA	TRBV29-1	CSVGAYRGVRADTQYF	TGCAGCGTGGGAGCCTATCGCGGGGTACGCGCAGATACGCAGTATTTT
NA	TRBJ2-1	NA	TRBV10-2	CASKTASYNEQFF	TGCGCCAGCAAGACGGCCTCCTACAATGAGCAGTTCTTC
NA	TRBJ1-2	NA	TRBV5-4	CASSFRGGGYTF	TGTGCCAGCAGCTTCAGGGGTGGAGGCTACACCTTC
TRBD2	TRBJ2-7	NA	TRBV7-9	CASSLESGARVSSPYEQYF	TGTGCCAGCAGCTTAGAGAGCGGGGCCAGGGTTTCTTCACCCTACGAGCAGTACTTC
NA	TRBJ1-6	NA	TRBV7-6	CASSLGVRNLPLHF	TGTGCCAGCAGCTTAGGGGTCCGGAATTTACCCCTCCACTTT
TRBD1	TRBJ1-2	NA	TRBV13	CASSTRTGVPGVYGYTF	TGTGCCAGCAGCACCCGGACAGGGGTCCCAGGTGTCTATGGCTACACCTTC
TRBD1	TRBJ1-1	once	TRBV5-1	CASSSEQGMRAEAFF	TGCGCCAGCAGCTCCGAACAGGGGATGAGGGCTGAAGCTTTCTTT
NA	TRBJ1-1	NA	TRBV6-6	CASSDRTEMNTEAFF	TGTGCCAGCAGTGACCGGACAGAAATGAACACTGAAGCTTTCTTT
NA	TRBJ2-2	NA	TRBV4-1	CASSHIEGTGELFF	TGCGCCAGCAGCCACATAGAGGGCACCGGGGAGCTGTTTTTT
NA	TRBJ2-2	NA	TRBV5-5	CASSLVRAGELFF	TGTGCCAGCAGCTTGGTGAGGGCCGGGGAGCTGTTTTTT
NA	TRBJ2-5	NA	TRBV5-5	CASSEGRTVKTQYF	TGTGCCAGCAGCGAGGGACGGACTGTAAAGACCCAGTACTTC
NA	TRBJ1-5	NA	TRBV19	CASQRQVISNQPQHF	TGTGCCAGTCAGAGACAGGTAATAAGCAATCAGCCCCAGCATTTT
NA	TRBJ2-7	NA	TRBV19	CASSDRRWQGGSYEQYF	TGTGCCAGTAGTGACCGACGATGGCAGGGGGGGTCCTACGAGCAGTACTTC
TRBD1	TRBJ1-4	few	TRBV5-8	CACGGTGEAKLFF	TGTGCCTGCGGCGGGACAGGGGAGGCAAAACTGTTTTTT
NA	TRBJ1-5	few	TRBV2	CASTRSNQPQHF	TGTGCCAGCACTCGTAGCAATCAGCCCCAGCATTTT
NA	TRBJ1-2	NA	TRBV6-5	CASSLRETMHGYTF	TGTGCCAGCAGTCTTCGGGAGACAATGCATGGCTACACCTTC
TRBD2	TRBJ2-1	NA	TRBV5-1	CASRIAGRNNEQFF	TGCGCCAGCAGAATAGCGGGGAGGAACAATGAGCAGTTCTTC
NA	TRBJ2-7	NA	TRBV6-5	CATGQPSYEQYF	TGTGCCACGGGGCAGCCCTCCTACGAGCAGTACTTC
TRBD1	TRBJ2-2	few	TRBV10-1	CASSDRTGNTGELFF	TGCGCCAGCAGTGATCGGACAGGGAACACCGGGGAGCTGTTTTTT
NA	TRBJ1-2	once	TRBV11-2	CASSLVSTASPRGYTF	TGTGCCAGCAGCTTAGTATCTACGGCCTCCCCTAGGGGCTACACCTTC
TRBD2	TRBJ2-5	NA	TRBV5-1	CASSSLAGEQETQYF	TGCGCCAGCAGCTCGCTAGCGGGGGAACAAGAGACCCAGTACTTC
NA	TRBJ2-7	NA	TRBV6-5	CASRRDSVYEQYF	TGTGCCAGCCGGAGGGACAGTGTCTACGAGCAGTACTTC
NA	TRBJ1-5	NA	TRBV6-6	CASSYLSEDQPQHF	TGTGCCAGCAGTTACCTCTCAGAGGATCAGCCCCAGCATTTT
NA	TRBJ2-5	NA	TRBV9	CASSPRGRETQYF	TGTGCCAGCAGCCCCCGGGGGAGGGAGACCCAGTACTTC
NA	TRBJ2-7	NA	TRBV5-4	CASSRGTGGLANSYEQYF	TGTGCCAGCAGCCGCGGGACCGGCGGATTGGCCAACTCCTACGAGCAGTACTTC
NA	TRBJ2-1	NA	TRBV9	CASSVATYNEQFF	TGTGCCAGCAGCGTAGCCACCTACAATGAGCAGTTCTTC
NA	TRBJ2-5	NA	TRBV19	CASSPRTEETQYF	TGTGCCAGTAGTCCTCGGACAGAAGAGACCCAGTACTTC
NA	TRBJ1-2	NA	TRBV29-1	CSVVSYNYGYTF	TGCAGCGTTGTAAGCTATAACTATGGCTACACCTTC
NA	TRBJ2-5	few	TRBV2	CASGGNTQYF	TGTGCCAGCGGGGGGAATACCCAGTACTTC
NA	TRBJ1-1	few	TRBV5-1	CASSKDLLGMNTEAFF	TGCGCCAGCAGCAAGGACCTCTTAGGGATGAACACTGAAGCTTTCTTT
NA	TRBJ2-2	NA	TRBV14	CASSRLPGTGELFF	TGTGCCAGCAGCCGACTCCCGGGTACCGGGGAGCTGTTTTTT
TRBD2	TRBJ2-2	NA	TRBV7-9	CASSFRGGALNTGELFF	TGTGCCAGCAGCTTCCGGGGAGGGGCCTTGAACACCGGGGAGCTGTTTTTT
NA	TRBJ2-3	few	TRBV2	CASGTSTDTQYF	TGTGCCAGCGGGACTTCCACAGATACGCAGTATTTT
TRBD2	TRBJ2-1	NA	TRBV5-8	CASSLAGASYNEQFF	TGTGCCAGCAGCTTAGCGGGGGCCTCCTACAATGAGCAGTTCTTC
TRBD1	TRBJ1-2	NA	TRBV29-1	CSVRQGRGSYGYTF	TGCAGCGTTAGACAGGGCCGGGGTAGCTATGGCTACACCTTC
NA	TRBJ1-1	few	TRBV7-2	CASSFGPYGDTEAFF	TGTGCCAGCAGCTTTGGTCCCTACGGGGACACTGAAGCTTTCTTT
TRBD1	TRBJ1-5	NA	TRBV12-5	CASGPGQGTQPQHF	TGTGCTAGTGGTCCAGGACAGGGCACTCAGCCCCAGCATTTT
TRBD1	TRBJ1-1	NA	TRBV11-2	CASSPTFGTVNTEAFF	TGTGCCAGCAGCCCCACATTTGGGACAGTGAACACTGAAGCTTTCTTT
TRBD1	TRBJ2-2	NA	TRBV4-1	CASSSPDRGNTGELFF	TGCGCCAGCAGCTCGCCGGACAGGGGGAACACCGGGGAGCTGTTTTTT
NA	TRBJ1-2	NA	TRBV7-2	CASSLVRDYYGYTF	TGTGCCAGCAGCTTAGTTCGGGACTACTATGGCTACACCTTC